This TCR beta chain is from a study of graft-versus-host responses after intestinal transplantation. The wider study: Recipients were given multivisceral, liver-intestinal, or isolated intestinal transplants. For 2 to 4 years after anti-thymocyte globulin induction, all recipients took tacrolimus and steroids.

The V segment lost 2 bases and the J segment 2 bases; nucleotides outside the gene matches: 7. The germline CDR1 and CDR2 sequences are SEHNR and FQNEAQ (reference sequence). This CDR3 spans 16 amino acids. Points from the study as a whole: Detected in recipient marrow were GvH clones, some of which were first observed in ileum or blood. Maximum circulating GvH clone levels tracked with early post-transplant HvG decreases.

This clone was recorded once. Its antigen is still unknown. The assay was immunoSEQ multiplex PCR, and TCRdb's table has in-frame clones only and misses some. The repertoire holds about 41,000 clones, 95% seen once, with roughly 0.52% in the top ten. This sample comprised unstimulated CD8+ T cells sorted from spleen or lymph node cells, obtained before transplant. The sequence derives from a human donor who was the organ donor for an intestinal transplant. This chain joins TRBV7-9 and TRBJ2-5; 8 bases are shared with TRBD2. CDR3 in amino acids: CASSLSSGIIQETQYF. The CDR3 nucleotides read TGTGCCAGCAGCTTAAGTAGCGGGATAATTCAAGAGACCCAGTACTTC.